This T cell receptor beta chain emerged from a study of persistence of HIV-infected CD4 T cells. The study, taken as a whole, reports: TCRbeta richness was lower in CMV- and Gag-responding cells than in anti-CD3/anti-CD28-responding cells.

The libraries were made with immunoSEQ version 4 in survey mode. Each sample used up to 1 ug genomic DNA diluted to approximately 9 ng/uL. Generated by immunoSEQ multiplex PCR, the TCRdb table keeps only in-frame clones and is missing some. The data show 46,000 or so clones, approximately 72% seen once. The stimulus was lysate of CMV-infected fibroblasts, around 9.3 ug/mL. CD40L-negative CD69-negative CD45RO-high memory CD4+ T cells were sorted as populations depleted of antigen-responding cells. Donors were HIV-1-infected adults who began suppressive ART during chronic infection. CD8+ T cells were removed from PBMCs prior to stimulation. The germline gives CDR1 MNHEY, CDR2 SVGAGI. The ends were cut back, 2 bases at V and 0 bases at J, with 13 bases in the middle. This CDR3 spans 16 amino acids. A word on this clone: Its antigen is undetermined.

J is TRBJ1-1 and V is TRBV6-5, with D possibly TRBD1 on 5 matching bases. The material sequenced was CD4+ T cells sorted from PBMCs after approximately 20-hour stimulation, taken from a patient who received antiretroviral therapy. The TCR comes from an adult man with HIV who was CMV-seropositive. The CDR3 DNA sequence: TGTGCCAGCAGTTACAGTAGGGGCCGTCTGAACACTGAAGCTTTCTTT. Its protein product is CASSYSRGRLNTEAFF.